Each of the 11 T cell receptor beta chains below was sequenced from the same sample in a study of shared clonotypes between healthy human individuals. TCRdb's table, derived via immunoSEQ multiplex PCR, lists solely in-frame clones and lacks some. The sample has some 1 million clones, approximately 68% seen once. Input material: memory CD4+ T cells sorted from blood. As for subset: CD45RA-negative fraction. The receptors originated from a man aged 18 to 35 in good health.

V is TRBV2 and J is TRBJ1-1; no definite D call. The CDR3 consists of 12 residues. Germline V gene sequence: CDR1 SNHLY, CDR2 FYNNEI. The CDR3 protein is CASFPRGGFAFF. For the CDR3, the DNA is TGTGCGAGCTTCCCCCGAGGAGGGTTTGCTTTCTTT.

The chain carries TRBV19 and TRBJ1-1; 9 nucleotides line up with TRBD1. After removal of 3 bases from V and 6 bases from J, the junction contained 8 bases not matched to a gene. The CDR3 sequence is 15 residues long. Germline V gene data show CDR1 as LNHDA and CDR2 as SQIVND (reference sequence). The CDR3 DNA is TGTGCCAGTAGTATTGGGACAGGGATATACGCTGAAGCTTTCTTT. Protein: CASSIGTGIYAEAFF.

This clone appeared a few times. The V and J genes are TRBV5-1 and TRBJ1-2; D gene ambiguous. The V gene lost 3 bases and the J gene lost 3 bases, with 6 bases spanning the gap. Germline values: CDR1 SGHRS, CDR2 YFSETQ. This CDR3 has 12 amino acids. The CDR3 spells CASSSNDYGYTF. In DNA, the CDR3 is TGCGCCAGCAGCTCCAACGACTATGGCTACACCTTC.

About this clone: The identical CDR3 is also encoded by other nucleotide sequences in the sample. The V call is TRBV7-2, the J call TRBJ1-1; no definite D call. Germline values: CDR1 SGHTA, CDR2 FQGNSA. The V end lost 1 base, the J end lost 4 bases, and 4 bases lay between the germline ends. The CDR3 has 12 residues. CDR3 protein: CASSLVSTEAFF. The CDR3 coding sequence is TGTGCCAGCAGCTTAGTGAGCACTGAAGCTTTCTTT.

The rearrangement joins TRBV5-5 to TRBJ1-4, with D unresolved. The CDR3 has 15 amino acids. CDR1 and CDR2 (germline): SGHKS, YYEKEE (reference sequence). Trimming removed 4 bases at V and 7 bases at J, with 17 bases between. In DNA, the CDR3 is TGTGCCAGCAGCCGCCGCGCCGGGAGTAGTGAAAAACTGTTTTTT. Its translation is CASSRRAGSSEKLFF.

The chain has TRBV5-4 and TRBJ2-5; D may be TRBD2 (6 bases). This CDR3 comprises 14 residues. V lost 0 bases and J lost 2, with 8 bases in between. The V gene's germline CDR1 is SGHNT and CDR2 YYREEE (reference sequence). The CDR3 spells CASSLGGVQETQYF. CDR3 sequence (DNA): TGTGCCAGCAGCTTGGGCGGGGTGCAAGAGACCCAGTACTTC.

The rearrangement links TRBV12-5 to TRBJ1-1, with D possibly being TRBD1 (5 bases). Germline values: CDR1 LGHNT, CDR2 FRNRAP. CDR3 length equals 15 residues. The V gene lost 0 bases and the J gene lost 3 bases, with 11 bases spanning the gap. CDR3 in DNA: TGTGCTAGTGGTTTGGTCCAGGGCTGGCACACTGAAGCTTTCTTT. This sequence encodes CASGLVQGWHTEAFF.

This clone was observed a handful of times. The chain uses TRBV5-1 and TRBJ2-1; no reliable D call. Germline CDR1 is SGHRS and CDR2 is YFSETQ. The CDR3 has 15 residues. The V and J ends lost 0 bases and 2 bases respectively, with 9 bases between them. The CDR3 DNA is TGCGCCAGCAGCTTGGGGGATGGGCCCTACAATGAGCAGTTCTTC. It is translated as CASSLGDGPYNEQFF.

This clone was detected only a few times. The genes are TRBV28 and TRBJ1-1, with unresolved D. The germline CDR1 and CDR2 sequences are MDHEN and SYDVKM. The CDR3 length is 15 residues. V was pared by 3 bases and J by 4 bases, with 15 bases between. CDR3 sequence: CASSLRVTGSTEAFF. The DNA of the CDR3 is TGTGCCAGCAGTTTGCGCGTTACGGGGAGCACTGAAGCTTTCTTT.

The rearrangement uses TRBV30 and TRBJ2-2; D uncertain. The CDR3 runs 13 residues. The germline CDR1 and CDR2 sequences are GTSNPN and SVGIG (reference sequence). V lost 2 bases to trimming and J lost 6 bases, with 10 bases between them. CDR3 DNA: TGTGCCTGGAGTATCGGTTTGTCCGGGGAGCTGTTTTTT. Translating gives CAWSIGLSGELFF.

In its sample, this clone was seen once. The genes are TRBV10-1 and TRBJ2-7, with D possibly being TRBD2 (5 bases). Per the germline V gene, CDR1 is WNHNN and CDR2 is SYGVQD (reference sequence). V lost 2 bases to trimming and J lost 7 bases, with 15 bases between them. This CDR3 has 14 amino acids. Written as DNA, the CDR3 is TGCGCCAGCAGTGAGAGCTACAACCGAGGGGAGCAGTACTTC. Its translation: CASSESYNRGEQYF.